This TCR beta chain was recorded in a study of T cells in localized non-small cell lung cancer. Clones were read by immunoSEQ multiplex PCR, and TCRdb kept only the in-frame ones, dropping some. The repertoire includes fewer than 25,000 clones, about 93% of them detected once, and approximately 2.9% sits in the top ten. With 11 bases removed from V and 3 bases from J, the gap between germline ends came to 10 bases. This CDR3 spans 11 amino acids. The sample was peripheral blood, taken before any cancer treatment. This sequence was found in a woman aged 35-75 years with stage I lung adenocarcinoma. This sequence joins TRBV23-1 and TRBJ2-5, with D possibly being TRBD1 or TRBD2 (6 bases each). TRBV23-1 is filed as an ORF, its function uncertain. The CDR3 spells CALGGKETQYF. For the CDR3, the DNA is TGCGCCTTAGGGGGGAAAGAGACCCAGTACTTC.